This T cell receptor (beta chain) is from a study of identical twins. Study conclusions and caveats: Findings came from cross-sectional statistics, without long-term follow-up of donors. Partly confounded zero-insertion analyses could result from invariant MAIT and iNKT cells.

Concerning this clonotype itself: Its antigen is unidentified.

Germline CDR1 is DFQATT and CDR2 is SNEGSKA (reference sequence). The CDR3 spans 12 residues. One entry per CDR3 protein results from TCRdb running MiXCR on the 5' RACE reads. The sample yields 1.5 million to 2 million distinct CDR3 sequences, 32% seen once. V gene TRBV20-1 combines with J gene TRBJ2-4; no reliable D call. The DNA end is more similar to TRBJ2-7, so the J call may be wrong. Input material: cord blood. This TCR derives from a newborn girl in good health. The CDR3 sequence is CSAHESLYEQYF. Here the CDR3 DNA reads TGCAGTGCTCACGAGTCCCTCTACGAGCAGTACTTC.